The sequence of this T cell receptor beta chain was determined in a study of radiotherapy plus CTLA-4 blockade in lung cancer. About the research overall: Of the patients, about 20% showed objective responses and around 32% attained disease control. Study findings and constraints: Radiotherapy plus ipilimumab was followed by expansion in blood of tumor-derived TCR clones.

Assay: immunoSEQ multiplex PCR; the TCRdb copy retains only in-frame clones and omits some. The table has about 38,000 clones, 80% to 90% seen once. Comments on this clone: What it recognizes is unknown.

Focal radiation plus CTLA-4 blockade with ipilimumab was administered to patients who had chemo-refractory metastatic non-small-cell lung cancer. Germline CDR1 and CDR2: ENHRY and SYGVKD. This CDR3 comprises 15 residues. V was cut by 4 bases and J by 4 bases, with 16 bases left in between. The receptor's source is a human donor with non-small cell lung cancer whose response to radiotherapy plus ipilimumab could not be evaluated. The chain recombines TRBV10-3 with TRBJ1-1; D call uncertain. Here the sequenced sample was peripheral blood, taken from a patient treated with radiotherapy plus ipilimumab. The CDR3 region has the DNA TGTGCCATCAGTGCCCTCGGCGGCCCGGGCACTGAAGCTTTCTTT. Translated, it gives CAISALGGPGTEAFF.